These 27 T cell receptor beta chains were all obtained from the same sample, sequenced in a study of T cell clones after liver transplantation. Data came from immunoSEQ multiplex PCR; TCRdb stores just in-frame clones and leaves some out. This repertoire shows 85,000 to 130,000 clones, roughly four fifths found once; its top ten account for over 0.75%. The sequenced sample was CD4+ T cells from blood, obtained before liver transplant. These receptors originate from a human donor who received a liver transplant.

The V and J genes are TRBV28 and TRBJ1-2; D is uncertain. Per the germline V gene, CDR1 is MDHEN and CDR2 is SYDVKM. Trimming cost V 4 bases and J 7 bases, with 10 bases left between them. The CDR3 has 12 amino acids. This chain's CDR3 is CASSSPQSGYTF. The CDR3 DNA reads TGTGCCAGCAGTTCCCCCCAGAGTGGCTACACCTTC.

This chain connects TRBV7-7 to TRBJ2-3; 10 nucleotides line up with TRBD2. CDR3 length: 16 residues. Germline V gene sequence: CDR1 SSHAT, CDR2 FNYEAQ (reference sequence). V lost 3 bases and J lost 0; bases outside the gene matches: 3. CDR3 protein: CASSLLAGESTDTQYF. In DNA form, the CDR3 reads TGTGCCAGCAGCTTGCTAGCGGGGGAAAGCACAGATACGCAGTATTTT.

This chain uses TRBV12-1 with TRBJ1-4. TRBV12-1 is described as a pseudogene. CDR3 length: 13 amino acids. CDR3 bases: TGTGCCAGCAGGGGAGGTAGGCCCGAAAAACTGTTTTTT. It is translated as CASRGGRPEKLFF.

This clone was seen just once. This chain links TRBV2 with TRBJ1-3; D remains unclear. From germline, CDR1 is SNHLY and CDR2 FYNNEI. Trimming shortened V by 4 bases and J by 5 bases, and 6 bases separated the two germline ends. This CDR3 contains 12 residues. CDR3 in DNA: TGTGCCAGCAGTGCATCCAGAAACACCATATATTTT. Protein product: CASSASRNTIYF.

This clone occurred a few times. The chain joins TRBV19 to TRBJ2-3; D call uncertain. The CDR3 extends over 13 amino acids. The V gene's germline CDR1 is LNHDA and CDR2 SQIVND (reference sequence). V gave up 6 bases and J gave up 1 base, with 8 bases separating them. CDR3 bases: TGTGCCAGTAGGCAGGACCGCACAGATACGCAGTATTTT. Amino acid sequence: CASRQDRTDTQYF.

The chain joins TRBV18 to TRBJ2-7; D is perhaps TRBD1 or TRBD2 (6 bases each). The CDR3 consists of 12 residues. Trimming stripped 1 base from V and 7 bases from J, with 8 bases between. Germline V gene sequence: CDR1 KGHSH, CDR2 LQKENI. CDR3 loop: CASSPRGAEQYF. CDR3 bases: TGTGCCAGCTCACCACGGGGGGCTGAGCAGTACTTC.

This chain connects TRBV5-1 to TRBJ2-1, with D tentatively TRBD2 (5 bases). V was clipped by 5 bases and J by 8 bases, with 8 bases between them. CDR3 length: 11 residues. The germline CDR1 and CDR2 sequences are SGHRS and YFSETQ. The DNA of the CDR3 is TGCGCCAGCAGGGTAGCGTATGAGCAGTTCTTC. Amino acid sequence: CASRVAYEQFF.

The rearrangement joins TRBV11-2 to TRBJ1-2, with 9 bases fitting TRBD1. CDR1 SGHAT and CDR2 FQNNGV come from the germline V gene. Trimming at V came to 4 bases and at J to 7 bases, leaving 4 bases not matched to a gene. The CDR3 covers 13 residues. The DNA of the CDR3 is TGTGCCAGCAGCTCGGACAGGGGTTTTGGCTACACCTTC. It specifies CASSSDRGFGYTF.

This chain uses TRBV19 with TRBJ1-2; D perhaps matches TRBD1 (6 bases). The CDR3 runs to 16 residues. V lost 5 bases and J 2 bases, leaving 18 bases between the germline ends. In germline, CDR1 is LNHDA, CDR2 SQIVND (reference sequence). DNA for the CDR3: TGTGCCAGTAGTCCTGATGGGACAATCGACAACTATGGCTACACCTTC. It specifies CASSPDGTIDNYGYTF.

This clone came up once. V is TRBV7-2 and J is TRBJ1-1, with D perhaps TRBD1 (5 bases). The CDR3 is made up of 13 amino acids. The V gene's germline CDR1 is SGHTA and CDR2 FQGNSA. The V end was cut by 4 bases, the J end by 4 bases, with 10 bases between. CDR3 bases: TGTGCCAGCAGCTCCCAGGGTCTCACTGAAGCTTTCTTT. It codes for CASSSQGLTEAFF.

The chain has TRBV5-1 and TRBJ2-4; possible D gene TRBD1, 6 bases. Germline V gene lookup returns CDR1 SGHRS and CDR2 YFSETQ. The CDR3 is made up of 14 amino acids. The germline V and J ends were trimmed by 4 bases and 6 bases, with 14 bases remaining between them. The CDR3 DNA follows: TGCGCCAGCAGCCCCCAGGGGCCCTTAAACATTCAGTACTTC. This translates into CASSPQGPLNIQYF.

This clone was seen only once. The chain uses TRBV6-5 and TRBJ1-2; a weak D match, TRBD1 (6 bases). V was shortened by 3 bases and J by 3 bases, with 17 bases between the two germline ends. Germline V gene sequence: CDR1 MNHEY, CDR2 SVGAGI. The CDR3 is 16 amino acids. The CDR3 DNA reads TGTGCCAGCAGTTATGGTGGGGGCACCGGCTACTATGGCTACACCTTC. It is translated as CASSYGGGTGYYGYTF.

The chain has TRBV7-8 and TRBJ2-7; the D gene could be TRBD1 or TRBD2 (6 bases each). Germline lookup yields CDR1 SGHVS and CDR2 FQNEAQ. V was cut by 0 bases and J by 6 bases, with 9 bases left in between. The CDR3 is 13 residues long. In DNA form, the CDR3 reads TGTGCCAGCAGCTTAGCGAGGGGGGCCGAGCAGTACTTC. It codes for CASSLARGAEQYF.

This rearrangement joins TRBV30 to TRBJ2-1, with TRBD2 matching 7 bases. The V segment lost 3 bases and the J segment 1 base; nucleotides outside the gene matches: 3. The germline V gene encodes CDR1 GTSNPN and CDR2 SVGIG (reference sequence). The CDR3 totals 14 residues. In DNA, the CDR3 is TGTGCCTGGAGGGAGCGGGAATCCTACAATGAGCAGTTCTTC. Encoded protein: CAWRERESYNEQFF.

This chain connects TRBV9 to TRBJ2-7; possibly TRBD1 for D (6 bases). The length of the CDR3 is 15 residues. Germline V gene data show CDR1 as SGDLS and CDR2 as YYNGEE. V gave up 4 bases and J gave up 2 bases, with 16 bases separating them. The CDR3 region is CASSREGVPPYEQYF. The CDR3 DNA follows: TGTGCCAGCAGCCGAGAGGGGGTACCTCCCTACGAGCAGTACTTC.

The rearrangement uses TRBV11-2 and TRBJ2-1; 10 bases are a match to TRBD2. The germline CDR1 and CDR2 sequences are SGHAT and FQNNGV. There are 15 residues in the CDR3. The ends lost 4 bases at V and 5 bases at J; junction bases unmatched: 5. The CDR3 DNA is TGTGCCAGCAGCTCCGGGACTAGCGAGAACAATGAGCAGTTCTTC. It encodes CASSSGTSENNEQFF.

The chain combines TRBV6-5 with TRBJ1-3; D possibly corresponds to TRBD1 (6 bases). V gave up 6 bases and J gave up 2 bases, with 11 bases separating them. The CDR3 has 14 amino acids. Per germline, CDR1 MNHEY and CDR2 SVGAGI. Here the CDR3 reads CASRAGVPGNTIYF. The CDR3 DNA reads TGTGCCAGCAGGGCAGGGGTTCCTGGAAACACCATATATTTT.

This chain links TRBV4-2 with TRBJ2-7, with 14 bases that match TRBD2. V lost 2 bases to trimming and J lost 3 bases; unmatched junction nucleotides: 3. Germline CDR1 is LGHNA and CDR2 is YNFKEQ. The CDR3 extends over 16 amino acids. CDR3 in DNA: TGTGCCAGCAGCCAACCGGGACTAGCGGGGGACTACGAGCAGTACTTC. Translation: CASSQPGLAGDYEQYF.

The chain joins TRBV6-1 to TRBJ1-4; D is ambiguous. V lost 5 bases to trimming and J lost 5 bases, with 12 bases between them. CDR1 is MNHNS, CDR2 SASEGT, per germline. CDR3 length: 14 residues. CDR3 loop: CASSPQEPNEKLFF. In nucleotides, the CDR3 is TGTGCCAGCAGTCCCCAGGAACCGAATGAAAAACTGTTTTTT.

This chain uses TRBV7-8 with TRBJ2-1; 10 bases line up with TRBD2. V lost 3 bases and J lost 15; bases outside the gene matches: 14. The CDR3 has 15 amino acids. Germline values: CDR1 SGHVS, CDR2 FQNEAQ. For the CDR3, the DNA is TGTGCCAGCAGCTTGTTAGCGGGAGGTTTACCGGAGGGGTTCTTC. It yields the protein CASSLLAGGLPEGFF.

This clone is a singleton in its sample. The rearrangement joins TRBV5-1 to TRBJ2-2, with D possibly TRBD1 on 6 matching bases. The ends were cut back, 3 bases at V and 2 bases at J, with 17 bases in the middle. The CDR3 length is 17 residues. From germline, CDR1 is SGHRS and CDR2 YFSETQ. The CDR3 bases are TGCGCCAGCAGCTGGGTTCAGGACAGCAGAAACACCGGGGAGCTGTTTTTT. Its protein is CASSWVQDSRNTGELFF.

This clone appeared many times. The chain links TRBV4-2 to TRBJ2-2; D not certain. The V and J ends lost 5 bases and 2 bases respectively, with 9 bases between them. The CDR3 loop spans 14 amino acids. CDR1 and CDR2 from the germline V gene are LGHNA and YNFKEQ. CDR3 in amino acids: CASSTRFNTGELFF. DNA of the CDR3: TGTGCCAGCAGCACGAGGTTCAACACCGGGGAGCTGTTTTTT.

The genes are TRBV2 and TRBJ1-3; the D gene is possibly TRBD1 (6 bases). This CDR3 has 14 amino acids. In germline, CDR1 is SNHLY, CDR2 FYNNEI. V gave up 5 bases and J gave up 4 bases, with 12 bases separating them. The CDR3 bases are TGTGCCAGCAGTTCGACAGGTTACGGAAACACCATATATTTT. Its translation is CASSSTGYGNTIYF.

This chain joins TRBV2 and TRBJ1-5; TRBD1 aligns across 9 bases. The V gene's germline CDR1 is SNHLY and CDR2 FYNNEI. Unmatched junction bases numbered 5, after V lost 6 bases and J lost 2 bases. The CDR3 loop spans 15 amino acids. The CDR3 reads CASREQGAGNQPQHF. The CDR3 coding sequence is TGTGCCAGCAGGGAACAGGGGGCGGGCAATCAGCCCCAGCATTTT. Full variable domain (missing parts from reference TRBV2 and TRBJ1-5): EPEVTQTPSHQVTQMGQEVILRCVPISNHLYFYWYRQILGQKVEFLVSFYNNEISEKSEIFDDQFSVERPDGSNFTLKIRSTKLEDSAMYFCASREQGAGNQPQHFGDGTRLSIL.

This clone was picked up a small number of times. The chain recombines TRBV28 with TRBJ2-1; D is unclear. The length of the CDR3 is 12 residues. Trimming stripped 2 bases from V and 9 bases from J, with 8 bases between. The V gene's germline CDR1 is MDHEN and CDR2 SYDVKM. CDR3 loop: CASSLNPSEQFF. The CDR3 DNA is TGTGCCAGCAGTTTAAACCCCTCTGAGCAGTTCTTC.

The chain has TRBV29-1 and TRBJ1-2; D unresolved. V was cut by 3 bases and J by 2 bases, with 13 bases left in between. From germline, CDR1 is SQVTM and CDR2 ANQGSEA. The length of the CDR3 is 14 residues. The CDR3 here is CSVDHISWNYGYTF. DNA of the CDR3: TGCAGCGTTGACCATATATCATGGAACTATGGCTACACCTTC.

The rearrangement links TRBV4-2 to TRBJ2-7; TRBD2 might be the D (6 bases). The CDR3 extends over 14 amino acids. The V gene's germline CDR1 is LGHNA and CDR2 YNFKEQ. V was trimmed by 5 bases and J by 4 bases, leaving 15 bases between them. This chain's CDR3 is CASSLAGKQYEQYF. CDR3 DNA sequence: TGTGCCAGCAGCTTGGCGGGGAAGCAGTACGAGCAGTACTTC.